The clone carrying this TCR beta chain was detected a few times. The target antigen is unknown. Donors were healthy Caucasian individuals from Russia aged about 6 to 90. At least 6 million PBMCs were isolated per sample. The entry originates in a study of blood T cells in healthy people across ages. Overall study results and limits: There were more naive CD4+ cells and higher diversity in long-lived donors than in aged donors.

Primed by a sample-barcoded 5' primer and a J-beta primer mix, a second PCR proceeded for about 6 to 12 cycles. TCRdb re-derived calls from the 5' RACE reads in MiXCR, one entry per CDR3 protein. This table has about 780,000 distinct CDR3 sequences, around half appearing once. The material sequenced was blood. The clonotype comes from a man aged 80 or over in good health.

CDR3 nucleotide sequence: TGTGCCAGCAGCCTCGACAGGGGAAGTTCACCCCTCCACTTT. It is translated as CASSLDRGSSPLHF. The chain has TRBV28 and TRBJ1-6; 8 bases map to TRBD1. The CDR3 runs 14 residues. V shed 6 bases, J shed 9 bases, and the junction held 7 bases outside the gene matches. The germline CDR1 and CDR2 sequences are MDHEN and SYDVKM. Drawing the rest from reference TRBV28 and TRBJ1-6, the complete variable domain is DVKVTQSSRYLVKRTGEKVFLECVQDMDHENMFWYRQDPGLGLRLIYFSYDVKMKEKGDIPEGYSVSREKKERFSLILESASTNQTSMYLCASSLDRGSSPLHFGNGTRLTVT.